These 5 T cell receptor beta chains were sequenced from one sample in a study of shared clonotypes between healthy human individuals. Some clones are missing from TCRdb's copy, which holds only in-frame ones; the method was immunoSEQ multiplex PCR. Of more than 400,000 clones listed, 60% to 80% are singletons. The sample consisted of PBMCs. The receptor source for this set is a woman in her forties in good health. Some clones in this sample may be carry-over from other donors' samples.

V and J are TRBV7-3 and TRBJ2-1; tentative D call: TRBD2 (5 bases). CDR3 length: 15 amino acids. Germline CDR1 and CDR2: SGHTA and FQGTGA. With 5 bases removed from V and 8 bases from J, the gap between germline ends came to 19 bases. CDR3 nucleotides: TGTGCCAGCAGCCAGGTGGGAACACTAGACTATGAGCAGTTCTTC. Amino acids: CASSQVGTLDYEQFF.

In nucleotides, the CDR3 is TGTGCCTGGAGTACACAGGGGCCTGAAGCTTTCTTT. Amino acid sequence: CAWSTQGPEAFF. V and J are TRBV30 and TRBJ1-1; 7 positions match TRBD1. V gave up 2 bases and J gave up 6 bases; unmatched junction bases: 3. Germline V lookup: CDR1 GTSNPN, CDR2 SVGIG (reference sequence). CDR3 length equals 12 residues.

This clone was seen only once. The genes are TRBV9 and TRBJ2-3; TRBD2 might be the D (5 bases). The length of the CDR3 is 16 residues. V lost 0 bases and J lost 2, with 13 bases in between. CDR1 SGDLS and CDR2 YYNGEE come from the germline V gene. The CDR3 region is CASSVVGTEVTDTQYF. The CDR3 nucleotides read TGTGCCAGCAGCGTAGTGGGAACGGAGGTCACAGATACGCAGTATTTT.

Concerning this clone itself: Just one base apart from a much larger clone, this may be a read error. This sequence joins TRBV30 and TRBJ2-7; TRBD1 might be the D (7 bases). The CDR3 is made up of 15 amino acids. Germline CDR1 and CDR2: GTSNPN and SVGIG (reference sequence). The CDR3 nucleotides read TGTTCCTGGAGTGTAGGGCAGGGGGGACCCTACGAGCAGTACTTC. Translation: CSWSVGQGGPYEQYF.

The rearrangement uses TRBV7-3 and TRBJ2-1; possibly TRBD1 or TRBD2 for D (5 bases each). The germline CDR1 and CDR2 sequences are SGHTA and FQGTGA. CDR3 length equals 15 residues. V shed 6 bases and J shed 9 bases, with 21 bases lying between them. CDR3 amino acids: CASRTLGRGGGEQFF. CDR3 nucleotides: TGTGCCAGCAGAACCCTGGGTAGGGGTGGGGGTGAGCAGTTCTTC.